This T cell receptor beta chain was identified in a study of somatic mutations in cytotoxic T cells in rheumatoid arthritis. For the study at large: Flow-sorting brought some V beta antibody-stained T-cell populations to nearly 100% purity, V beta1+ cells sequenced for TCRB among them.

Between the trimmed V and J ends, which lost 0 bases and 4 bases, there was a span of 21 bases. Germline V gene lookup returns CDR1 MNHNS and CDR2 SASEGT. The CDR3 is 18 residues long. Sequencing used immunoSEQ multiplex PCR; TCRdb keeps in-frame clones, though not all of them. The sample holds approximately 20,000 clones, 75% to 90% seen once. Material for sequencing was CD8+ T cells sorted from blood. The origin of this receptor is a woman between 40 and 55 years old with rheumatoid arthritis. The genes are TRBV6-1 and TRBJ1-2; possibly TRBD1 for D (6 bases). CDR3 in DNA: TGTGCCAGCAGTGAAGCACCTTTACAGGGCGGTTTCCCCTATGGCTACACCTTC. This gives the protein CASSEAPLQGGFPYGYTF.